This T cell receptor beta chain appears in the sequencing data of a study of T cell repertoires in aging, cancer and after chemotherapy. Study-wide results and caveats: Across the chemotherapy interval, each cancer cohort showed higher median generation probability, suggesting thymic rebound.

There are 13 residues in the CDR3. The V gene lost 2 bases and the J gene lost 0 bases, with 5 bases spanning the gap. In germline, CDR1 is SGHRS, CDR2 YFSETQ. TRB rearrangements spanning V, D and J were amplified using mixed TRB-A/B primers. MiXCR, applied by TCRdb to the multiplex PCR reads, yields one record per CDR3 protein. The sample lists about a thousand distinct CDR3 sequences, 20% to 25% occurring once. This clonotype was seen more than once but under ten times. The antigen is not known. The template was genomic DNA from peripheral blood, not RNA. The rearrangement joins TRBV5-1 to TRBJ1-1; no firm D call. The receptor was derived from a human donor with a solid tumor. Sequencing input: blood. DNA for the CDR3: TGCGCCAGCAGCTTAGCTTTGAACACTGAAGCTTTCTTT. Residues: CASSLALNTEAFF.